This TCR beta chain was captured by sequencing in a study of shared clonotypes between healthy human individuals. Naive-designated CD8 cells lacked CD45RO, were positively enriched for CCR7, and omitted terminally differentiated effector memory CD45RA+ cells. Each sample came from a Caucasian adult donor living in Nashville, Tennessee. Per germline, CDR1 MNHEY and CDR2 SMNVEV (reference sequence). CDR3 length: 19 residues. V lost 5 bases and J lost 1; bases outside the gene matches: 13. Sequencing was performed with immunoSEQ multiplex PCR; in TCRdb, only in-frame clones are kept and a portion is missing. The data contain hundreds of thousands of clones, around 93% of them singletons.

This receptor was identified in a man younger than 40 in good health. J is TRBJ2-2 and V is TRBV27; 10 bases agree with TRBD2. Input material: naive CD8+ T cells sorted from blood. Here the CDR3 DNA reads TGTGCCAGCAGTACTAACCTGCCCCCTAGCGGGGGGAACACCGGGGAGCTGTTTTTT. As protein: CASSTNLPPSGGNTGELFF.